The 6 T cell receptor beta chains listed next were all sequenced from one sample in a study of blood T cell repertoires in COVID-19. Sequencing was performed with immunoSEQ multiplex PCR; in TCRdb, only in-frame clones are kept and a portion is missing. The sample includes around 61,000 clones, roughly 81% of them seen just once. The sequenced sample was peripheral blood. Every receptor here comes from a man aged 80 or over with acute or convalescent COVID-19.

The chain recombines TRBV7-8 with TRBJ2-1; D gene ambiguous. The V gene's germline CDR1 is SGHVS and CDR2 FQNEAQ. The length of the CDR3 is 15 residues. V was pared by 1 base and J by 9 bases, with 16 bases between. The CDR3 DNA follows: TGTGCCAGCAGCTTAGGCCCCTCGTCCCACGGTGAGCAGTTCTTC. It is translated as CASSLGPSSHGEQFF.

The chain recombines TRBV6-2 or TRBV6-3 with TRBJ2-5; 8 bases align to TRBD1. The CDR3 has 15 residues. The trim removed 6 bases at V and 2 bases at J, leaving 8 bases unmatched. CDR1 and CDR2 (germline): MNHEY, SVGEGT. The CDR3 DNA is TGTGCCAGCAGCCCCGGACAGGGCGGTCAAGAGACCCAGTACTTC. This codes for CASSPGQGGQETQYF.

The rearrangement uses TRBV6-2 or TRBV6-3 and TRBJ2-3; 9 bases are a match to TRBD2. The V and J ends lost 2 bases and 6 bases, in that order; junction bases with no gene match: 9. Germline V lookup: CDR1 MNHEY, CDR2 SVGEGT. The CDR3 totals 16 residues. The CDR3 bases are TGTGCCAGCAGTTACCCTGCGGGACTAGCCGGCGATACGCAGTATTTT. Translating it yields CASSYPAGLAGDTQYF.

The gene calls are TRBV19 and TRBJ2-1; 7 positions agree with TRBD2. This CDR3 has 16 amino acids. The trim removed 6 bases at V and 7 bases at J, leaving 15 bases unmatched. The germline V gene encodes CDR1 LNHDA and CDR2 SQIVND (reference sequence). The CDR3 protein is CASSERGGGSLNEQFF. CDR3 bases: TGTGCCAGTAGCGAGCGTGGAGGCGGGAGCCTGAATGAGCAGTTCTTC.

The table lists this clone with a few counts. The chain carries TRBV7-9 and TRBJ1-1; D gene ambiguous. This CDR3 has 14 amino acids. Germline CDR1 and CDR2: SEHNR and FQNEAQ (reference sequence). Trimming stripped 1 base from V and 2 bases from J, with 8 bases between. The CDR3 loop reads CASSLERVNTEAFF. CDR3 sequence (DNA): TGTGCCAGCAGCTTAGAGCGGGTTAACACTGAAGCTTTCTTT.

The chain couples TRBV6-5 to TRBJ1-1, with a weak D call TRBD1 (6 bases). V gave up 5 bases and J gave up 4 bases, with 11 bases separating them. This CDR3 is 13 amino acids long. The V gene's germline CDR1 is MNHEY and CDR2 SVGAGI. The CDR3 loop is CASSRTESTEAFF. The CDR3 DNA reads TGTGCCAGCAGTAGGACAGAGAGCACTGAAGCTTTCTTT.